These 17 T cell receptor beta chains were sequenced from one sample in a study of radiation and T cells in renal cell carcinoma (dated by TCRdb to the early 2020s). Libraries were made using the immunoSEQ multiplex PCR assay. TCRdb provides this immuneACCESS table in a form limited to in-frame rearrangements. Some clones are lacking; in checked studies, under half of them reflect an unresolved V gene, and why the rest are absent is not known. Counted in this sample were approximately 90,000 clones; roughly 80% of them appeared once. The top ten clones comprise more than 9% of the sample. Reading the label with the study, this specimen's time point is: blood 4 weeks post-SBRT, at nephrectomy. The treatment or condition label here, explained by the study, means: 15 Gy SBRT to primary tumor, nephrectomy 4 weeks later. Specimen: blood, collected from a patient whose treatment included radiotherapy and nephrectomy. The receptor set was obtained from a man between 45 and 60 years old with renal cell carcinoma.

J is TRBJ2-5 and V is TRBV9; TRBD2 might be the D (5 bases). The J call is in doubt because the DNA end fits TRBJ2-7 better. CDR3 length equals 14 residues. Germline V gene data show CDR1 as SGDLS and CDR2 as YYNGEE. DNA for the CDR3: TGTGCCAGCAGCCCGGGGAGTGAGTTCTACGAGCAGTACTTC. It yields the protein CASSPGSEFYEQYF.

The J gene is TRBJ2-6, the V gene TRBV2, with 11 bases that match TRBD2. This CDR3 comprises 15 residues. Germline-derived CDR1 and CDR2 are SNHLY and FYNNEI. Trimming removed 9 bases from V and 0 bases from J; junction bases left unmatched: 1. The CDR3 region is CARGLAGSGANVLTF. In DNA, the CDR3 is TGTGCCAGAGGACTAGCGGGCTCTGGGGCCAACGTCCTGACTTTC. Supplemented by reference TRBV2 and TRBJ2-6, the full variable domain reads EPEVTQTPSHQVTQMGQEVILRCVPISNHLYFYWYRQILGQKVEFLVSFYNNEISEKSEIFDDQFSVERPDGSNFTLKIRSTKLEDSAMYFCARGLAGSGANVLTFGAGSRLTVL.

This clone was found once. The genes are TRBV15 and TRBJ1-3; D not certain. This CDR3 has 13 residues. Germline loops: CDR1 LNHNV, CDR2 YYDKDF (reference sequence). Trimming took off 4 bases at V and 0 bases at J, with 4 bases between the two ends. The CDR3 loop reads CATSTPSGNTIYF. For the CDR3, the DNA is TGTGCCACCAGCACCCCCTCTGGAAACACCATATATTTT.

This clone appeared once. The chain joins TRBV30 to TRBJ1-4; the match to TRBD1 covers 9 bases. The V gene's germline CDR1 is GTSNPN and CDR2 SVGIG (reference sequence). The CDR3 contains 13 residues. With V trimmed by 4 bases and J by 5 bases, 2 bases remained unmatched. The CDR3 is CAWTGQGNEKLFF. The CDR3 nucleotides read TGTGCCTGGACCGGACAGGGGAATGAAAAACTGTTTTTT.

This clone was seen a handful of times. This rearrangement joins TRBV9 to TRBJ1-5; maybe TRBD1 (6 bases). Deletions cut 2 bases from V and 9 bases from J, with 9 bases between. The germline CDR1 and CDR2 sequences are SGDLS and YYNGEE. The CDR3 extends over 12 amino acids. DNA of the CDR3: TGTGCCAGCAGCGTTGACAGGCTGCCCCAGCATTTT. Translating it yields CASSVDRLPQHF.

The rearrangement uses TRBV5-1 and TRBJ1-3; D is unclear. Trimming stripped 0 bases from V and 0 bases from J, with 7 bases between. CDR1 is SGHRS and CDR2 is YFSETQ in the germline V gene. The CDR3 has 15 amino acids. The CDR3 here is CASSLDGFSGNTIYF. CDR3 in DNA: TGCGCCAGCAGCTTGGATGGGTTCTCTGGAAACACCATATATTTT.

This clone was seen repeatedly, ten times or more. The genes are TRBV19 and TRBJ1-1; D may be TRBD1 (5 bases). Germline CDR1 and CDR2: LNHDA and SQIVND (reference sequence). The CDR3 contains 13 residues. V was shortened by 1 base and J by 4 bases, with 7 bases between the two germline ends. CDR3 in amino acids: CASSIAGITEAFF. The DNA for the CDR3 is TGTGCCAGTAGTATAGCAGGGATCACTGAAGCTTTCTTT.

This chain uses TRBV19 with TRBJ2-7, with 11 bases that match TRBD2. CDR1 and CDR2 (germline): LNHDA, SQIVND (reference sequence). Trimming removed 5 bases from V and 9 bases from J; junction bases left unmatched: 21. CDR3 length equals 18 residues. The CDR3 is CASSPGLGTSGREQVQYF. The DNA for the CDR3 is TGTGCCAGTAGTCCTGGATTGGGAACTAGCGGGAGAGAGCAGGTGCAGTACTTC.

The chain has TRBV4-1 and TRBJ1-3; the D is unclear. Per germline, CDR1 MGHRA and CDR2 YSYEKL. V was cut by 1 base and J by 2 bases, with 12 bases left in between. The CDR3 runs 16 residues. CDR3 sequence reads: CASSQGRRKAGNTIYF. As DNA, the CDR3 is TGCGCCAGCAGCCAAGGCAGGAGGAAAGCTGGAAACACCATATATTTT.

The CDR3 is CASSDGPYGYTF. In DNA form, the CDR3 reads TGTGCCAGCAGCGACGGCCCCTATGGCTACACCTTC. The chain couples TRBV2 to TRBJ1-2; D unresolved. The CDR3 totals 12 residues. V was clipped by 6 bases and J by 4 bases, with 9 bases between them. Germline lookup yields CDR1 SNHLY and CDR2 FYNNEI.

The chain is built from TRBV7-2 and TRBJ2-5, with D possibly matching TRBD2 (5 bases). Between the trimmed V and J ends, which lost 0 bases and 7 bases, there was a span of 9 bases. Germline CDR1 is SGHTA and CDR2 is FQGNSA. This CDR3 has 13 amino acids. In DNA form, the CDR3 reads TGTGCCAGCAGCTTAGCCGGGGAAGGGACCCAGTACTTC. Encoded protein: CASSLAGEGTQYF.

This clone was recorded only once. The genes are TRBV5-1 and TRBJ2-5; 12 bases agree with TRBD1. Germline assignment: CDR1 SGHRS and CDR2 YFSETQ. Trimming cost V 4 bases and J 2 bases; bases outside gene matches: 12. This CDR3 has 18 amino acids. The CDR3 reads CASSPLWGTGGLQETQYF. CDR3 coding DNA: TGCGCCAGCAGCCCATTATGGGGGACAGGGGGCCTGCAAGAGACCCAGTACTTC. Full variable domain (rest looked up from reference TRBV5-1 and TRBJ2-5): KAGVTQTPRYLIKTRGQQVTLSCSPISGHRSVSWYQQTPGQGLQFLFEYFSETQRNKGNFPGRFSGRQFSNSRSEMNVSTLELGDSALYLCASSPLWGTGGLQETQYFGPGTRLLVL.

The chain combines TRBV9 with TRBJ2-7, with D possibly matching TRBD2 (6 bases). CDR3 size: 15 residues. Germline CDR1 and CDR2: SGDLS and YYNGEE. The V and J ends lost 4 bases and 2 bases respectively, with 16 bases between them. CDR3 sequence: CASSPGLLVPYEQYF. The CDR3 DNA sequence: TGTGCCAGCAGCCCCGGACTACTGGTTCCCTACGAGCAGTACTTC.

The genes are TRBV2 and TRBJ1-2, with 7 positions matching TRBD1. This CDR3 comprises 14 residues. Germline lookup yields CDR1 SNHLY and CDR2 FYNNEI. V dropped 4 bases and J dropped 7; count of bases not matched to a gene: 9. CDR3 nucleotide sequence: TGTGCCAGCAGTGCCGACAGGGCTATCTCTGGCTACACCTTC. As protein: CASSADRAISGYTF.

This clone is a singleton in its sample. The chain joins TRBV4-1 to TRBJ2-7, with D maybe TRBD1 (6 bases). Germline-derived CDR1 and CDR2 are MGHRA and YSYEKL. Trimming pared 4 bases from V and 1 base from J, leaving 11 bases between. The length of the CDR3 is 14 residues. CDR3 DNA sequence: TGCGCCAGCAGCCTGCTAGGACAGTCCTACGAGCAGTACTTC. Its protein product is CASSLLGQSYEQYF.

The chain is built from TRBV18 and TRBJ2-7; D ambiguous. This CDR3 is 15 amino acids long. V lost 0 bases, J lost 0 bases, and 9 bases lay in between. Germline CDR1 KGHSH, CDR2 LQKENI. CDR3 sequence: CASSPPNSNSYEQYF. CDR3 sequence (DNA): TGTGCCAGCTCACCACCGAACTCCAACTCCTACGAGCAGTACTTC.

DNA of the CDR3: TGTGCCAGCAGTTTGCGGTGGAACACCGGGGAGCTGTTTTTT. The encoded protein is CASSLRWNTGELFF. The chain uses TRBV28 and TRBJ2-2, with no clear D. Germline loops: CDR1 MDHEN, CDR2 SYDVKM. The length of the CDR3 is 14 residues. The germline V and J ends were trimmed by 3 bases and 1 base, with 6 bases remaining between them.